This T cell receptor beta chain was found in a study of blood T cells in healthy people across ages. This clonotype was picked up a small number of times. A second PCR of about 6 to 12 cycles used a sample-barcoded 5' primer and a J-beta primer mix. TCRdb re-analysed the 5' RACE reads in MiXCR, keeping a single row per CDR3 protein. The sample comprises about 320,000 distinct CDR3 sequences, 25% to 30% of which are singletons, and approximately 29% rests with the top ten. Each donor was a healthy Caucasian individual from Russia, aged about 6 to 100. Isolation recovered at least 6.5 million PBMCs from every sample. Germline V gives CDR1 MGHRA, CDR2 YSYEKL. The CDR3 length is 15 residues. V lost 2 bases, J lost 4 bases, and 13 bases lay in between.

The sequencing input was blood. The sequence was obtained from a woman aged 70-85 years in good health. The chain links TRBV4-1 to TRBJ2-3, with D tentatively TRBD1 or TRBD2 (5 bases each). In nucleotides, the CDR3 is TGCGCCAGCAGCCAACCGGGACCGGGCTCAGATACGCAGTATTTT. Encoded protein: CASSQPGPGSDTQYF.